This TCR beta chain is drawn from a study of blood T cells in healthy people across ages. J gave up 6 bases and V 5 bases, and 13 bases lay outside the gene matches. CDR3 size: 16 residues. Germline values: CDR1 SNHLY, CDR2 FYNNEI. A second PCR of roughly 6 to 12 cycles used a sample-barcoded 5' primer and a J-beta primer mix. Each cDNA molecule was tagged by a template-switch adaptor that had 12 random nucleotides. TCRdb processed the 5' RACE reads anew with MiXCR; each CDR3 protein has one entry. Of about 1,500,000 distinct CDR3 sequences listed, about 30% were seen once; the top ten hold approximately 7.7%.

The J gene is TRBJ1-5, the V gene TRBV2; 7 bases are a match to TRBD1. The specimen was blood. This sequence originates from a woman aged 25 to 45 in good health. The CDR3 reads CASSLTGVTGTQPQHF. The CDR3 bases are TGTGCCAGCAGTCTAACAGGGGTAACGGGAACTCAGCCCCAGCATTTT.